The entry that follows covers one TCR beta chain sequence. CD8+ and CD4+ T cells from blood underwent TCR beta sequencing. Controls were drawn from healthy donors and were matched for age and sex. Isolation of CD8+ and CD4+ T cells was performed negatively, whereas enrichment of TEMRA cells was done by FACS. This sample is part of a study of CD8 T cells in Susac syndrome. After extraction with the RNeasy kit, about 0.45 to 1 ug of the RNA was reverse transcribed using random hexamers. Across 54 Vbeta and 13 Jbeta, immunoSEQ multiplex PCR amplified TCR beta CDR3. A single record per CDR3 protein comes from TCRdb applying MiXCR to the immunoSEQ multiplex PCR reads. The sample carries 120,000 to 150,000 distinct CDR3 sequences, around 94% recorded once. CDR1 and CDR2 (germline): MNHEY, SMNVEV (reference sequence). Trimming removed 2 bases at V and 6 bases at J, with 15 bases between. The length of the CDR3 is 15 residues.

This clonotype originated in a human donor in good health. Sequencing was carried out using CD4+ T cells from PBMCs. This chain uses TRBV27 with TRBJ2-3; D is ambiguous. The CDR3 region has the DNA TGTGCCAGCAGTTTAGGCGGTCCCCTGCAGGATACGCAGTATTTT. Translating it yields CASSLGGPLQDTQYF.